The rows below give T cell receptor beta chains drawn from one sample of a study of shared clonotypes between healthy human individuals. TCRdb keeps only in-frame clones here, not all; method: immunoSEQ multiplex PCR. The sample contains hundreds of thousands of clones, around 73% of which appear only once. The specimen sequenced was memory CD4+ T cells sorted from blood. The receptors here all came from a woman in her 30s in good health. Each CDR3 is given with its conserved first and last residue. D genes are given only for firm matches. Clone sizes are given selectively: once, few, many, or a class where the clone is expanded.

J,D,V,size,CDR3,DNA
TRBJ1-2,TRBD1,TRBV5-4,.,CASSLDRKANYGYTF,TGTGCCAGCAGCCTGGACAGGAAAGCTAACTATGGCTACACCTTC
TRBJ1-3,.,TRBV5-6,.,CASSLGRNTIYF,TGTGCCAGCAGCTTAGGAAGAAACACCATATATTTT
TRBJ2-1,.,TRBV5-4,.,CASSLNFNEQFF,TGTGCCAGCAGCTTGAACTTTAATGAGCAGTTCTTC
TRBJ2-5,.,TRBV5-1,many,CASRNHRGGETQYF,TGCGCCAGCCGAAACCACAGGGGAGGAGAGACCCAGTACTTC
TRBJ2-6,TRBD2,TRBV5-1,few,CASTSGNAGANVLTF,TGCGCCAGCACTAGCGGGAACGCTGGGGCCAACGTCCTGACTTTC
TRBJ2-1,TRBD2,TRBV6-1,.,CASRGGTNSYNEQFF,TGTGCCAGCAGGGGAGGGACTAACTCCTACAATGAGCAGTTCTTC
TRBJ1-4,.,TRBV6-5,few,CASSYGPAEEKLFF,TGTGCCAGCAGTTACGGGCCAGCGGAGGAAAAACTGTTTTTT
TRBJ2-7,.,TRBV5-4,.,CASTKNVGSYEQYF,TGTGCCAGCACCAAGAATGTTGGGAGCTACGAGCAGTACTTC
TRBJ2-7,.,TRBV6-1,.,CASSSTAYEQYF,TGTGCCAGCAGCTCGACAGCCTACGAGCAGTACTTC
TRBJ1-2,.,TRBV19,.,CASRYRGATRYGYTF,TGTGCCAGTAGATACCGGGGGGCGACGCGCTATGGCTACACCTTC
TRBJ2-7,.,TRBV19,once,CASSRPGAFYEQYF,TGTGCCAGTAGTAGGCCCGGGGCATTTTACGAGCAGTACTTC
TRBJ2-2,.,TRBV7-9,.,CASSLSPGRLTGELFF,TGTGCCAGCAGCTTATCCCCGGGACGATTAACCGGGGAGCTGTTTTTT
TRBJ1-1,.,TRBV4-1,.,CASSSPLRGTEAFF,TGCGCCAGCAGCTCACCCCTAAGGGGCACTGAAGCTTTCTTT
TRBJ2-4,TRBD2,TRBV19,.,CASSILAGAQSSGVQYF,TGTGCCAGTAGTATCTTGGCCGGGGCACAGTCAAGCGGGGTTCAGTACTTC
TRBJ1-4,.,TRBV7-9,.,CATGGGDEKLFF,TGTGCCACGGGGGGTGGCGATGAAAAACTGTTTTTT
TRBJ1-4,.,TRBV2,few,CASTSRATNEKLFF,TGTGCCAGCACGTCTCGAGCAACTAATGAAAAACTGTTTTTT
TRBJ1-2,TRBD1,TRBV7-8,.,CASSSPGQGDRGYTF,TGTGCCAGCAGCTCGCCGGGACAGGGCGATCGTGGCTACACCTTC
TRBJ2-3,TRBD1,TRBV18,.,CASSSQGWADTQYF,TGTGCCAGCTCATCACAGGGGTGGGCAGATACGCAGTATTTT
TRBJ2-1,TRBD2,TRBV5-1,.,CASSLDGTSGREEFF,TGCGCCAGCAGCTTGGACGGGACTAGCGGGAGGGAGGAGTTCTTC
TRBJ1-1,.,TRBV6-1,.,CASSVQTGGQGTEAFF,TGTGCCAGCAGTGTACAGACGGGGGGGCAGGGTACTGAAGCTTTCTTT
TRBJ1-5,.,TRBV14,.,CASSLPLRASNQPQHF,TGTGCCAGCAGCCTCCCCCTCCGGGCTAGCAATCAGCCCCAGCATTTT
TRBJ2-7,.,TRBV6-5,few,CASTNPGSGEQYF,TGTGCCAGCACCAACCCGGGTTCGGGTGAGCAGTACTTC
TRBJ1-5,.,TRBV7-8,.,CASSTGPRQPQHF,TGTGCCAGCAGCACAGGACCCCGTCAGCCCCAGCATTTT
TRBJ1-2,TRBD1,TRBV28,.,CASSPGQGTYGYTF,TGTGCCAGCAGTCCCGGACAGGGGACTTATGGCTACACCTTC
TRBJ2-2,.,TRBV19,few,CASSISGRHTGELFF,TGTGCCAGTAGTATATCTGGGAGACACACCGGGGAGCTGTTTTTT
TRBJ2-2,.,TRBV5-1,.,CASRGGLGTGELFF,TGCGCCAGCAGAGGGGGGCTGGGCACCGGGGAGCTGTTTTTT
TRBJ1-1,TRBD1,TRBV7-9,few,CASSPQDRRTEAFF,TGTGCCAGCAGCCCCCAGGACAGGCGGACTGAAGCTTTCTTT
TRBJ1-1,TRBD1,TRBV9,.,CASSPRTGIISEAFF,TGTGCCAGCAGCCCAAGGACAGGGATTATATCGGAAGCTTTCTTT
TRBJ1-1,.,TRBV2,.,CASSEGQINTEAFF,TGTGCCAGCAGTGAAGGTCAGATTAATACTGAAGCTTTCTTT
TRBJ2-1,TRBD2,TRBV11-2,few,CASSPTSGTMRFF,TGTGCCAGCAGCCCGACTAGCGGGACAATGCGGTTCTTC
TRBJ1-1,.,TRBV5-1,.,CASSLVAGVSEAFF,TGCGCCAGCAGCTTGGTTGCGGGGGTGAGTGAAGCTTTCTTT
TRBJ2-2,.,TRBV21-1,.,CASIRNTGELFF,TGTGCCAGCATCAGGAACACCGGGGAGCTGTTTTTT
TRBJ2-1,.,TRBV15,few,CATSRDWYNEQFF,TGTGCCACCAGCAGAGACTGGTACAATGAGCAGTTCTTC
TRBJ2-1,TRBD2,TRBV28,.,CASRSGTRVYNEQFF,TGTGCCAGCAGATCCGGGACTAGGGTATACAATGAGCAGTTCTTC
TRBJ1-5,.,TRBV30,.,CAWSVMGGPQHF,TGTGCCTGGAGTGTAATGGGGGGGCCCCAGCATTTT
TRBJ1-2,.,TRBV6-1,.,CASIANYGYTF,TGTGCCAGCATCGCGAACTATGGCTACACCTTC
TRBJ1-4,.,TRBV5-1,.,CASSGGGNNEKLFF,TGCGCCAGCAGCGGCGGGGGGAATAATGAAAAACTGTTTTTT
TRBJ1-5,.,TRBV7-9,few,CASSANTGTQPQHF,TGTGCCAGCAGCGCTAATACAGGGACTCAGCCCCAGCATTTT
TRBJ2-1,.,TRBV4-1,once,CASSQGSDLDYNEQFF,TGCGCCAGCAGCCAAGGTTCGGACTTGGACTACAATGAGCAGTTCTTC
TRBJ1-1,.,TRBV2,few,CASRGGFGTEAFF,TGTGCCAGCAGGGGGGGGTTTGGCACTGAAGCTTTCTTT
TRBJ2-3,.,TRBV7-6,.,CASSTQGLGSDTQYF,TGTGCCAGCAGCACCCAGGGCTTGGGTTCAGATACGCAGTATTTT
TRBJ2-7,TRBD1,TRBV5-1,.,CASSRGTGNYEQYF,TGCGCCAGCAGTCGGGGGACAGGGAACTACGAGCAGTACTTC